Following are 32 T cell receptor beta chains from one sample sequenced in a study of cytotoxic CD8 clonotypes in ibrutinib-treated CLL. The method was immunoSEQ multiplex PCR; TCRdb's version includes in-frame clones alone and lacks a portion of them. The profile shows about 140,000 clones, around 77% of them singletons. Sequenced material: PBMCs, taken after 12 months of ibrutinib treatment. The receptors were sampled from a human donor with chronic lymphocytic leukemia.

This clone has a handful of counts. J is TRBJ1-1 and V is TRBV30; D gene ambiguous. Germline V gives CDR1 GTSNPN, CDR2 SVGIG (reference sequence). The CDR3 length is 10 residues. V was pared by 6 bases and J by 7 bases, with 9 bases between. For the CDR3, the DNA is TGTGCCTGCAGCCGTGGTGAAGCTTTCTTT. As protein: CACSRGEAFF.

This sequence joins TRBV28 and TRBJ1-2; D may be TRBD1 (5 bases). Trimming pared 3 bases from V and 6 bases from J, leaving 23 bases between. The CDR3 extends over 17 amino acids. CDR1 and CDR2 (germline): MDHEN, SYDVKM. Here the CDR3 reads CASSLTIPGRWGDGYTF. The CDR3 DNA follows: TGTGCCAGCAGTTTGACGATACCGGGCCGATGGGGGGATGGCTACACCTTC.

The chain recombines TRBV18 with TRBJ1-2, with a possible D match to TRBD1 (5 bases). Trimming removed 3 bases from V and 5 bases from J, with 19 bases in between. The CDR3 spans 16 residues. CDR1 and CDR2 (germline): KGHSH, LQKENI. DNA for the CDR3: TGTGCCAGCTCACCCCCTATTTCCAGGGTGGGTTATGGCTACACCTTC. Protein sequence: CASSPPISRVGYGYTF.

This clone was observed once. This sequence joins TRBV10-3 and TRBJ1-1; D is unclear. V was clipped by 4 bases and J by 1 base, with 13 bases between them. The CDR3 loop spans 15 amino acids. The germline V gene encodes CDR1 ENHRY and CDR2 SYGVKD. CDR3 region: CAISGRFIQNTEAFF. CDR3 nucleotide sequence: TGTGCCATCAGTGGCAGGTTTATACAGAACACTGAAGCTTTCTTT.

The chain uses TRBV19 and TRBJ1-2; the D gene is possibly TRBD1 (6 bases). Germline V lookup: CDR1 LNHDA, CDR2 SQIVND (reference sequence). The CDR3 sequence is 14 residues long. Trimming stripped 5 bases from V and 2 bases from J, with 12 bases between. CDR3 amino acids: CASSPQRGNYGYTF. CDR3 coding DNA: TGTGCCAGTAGTCCCCAAAGGGGGAACTATGGCTACACCTTC.

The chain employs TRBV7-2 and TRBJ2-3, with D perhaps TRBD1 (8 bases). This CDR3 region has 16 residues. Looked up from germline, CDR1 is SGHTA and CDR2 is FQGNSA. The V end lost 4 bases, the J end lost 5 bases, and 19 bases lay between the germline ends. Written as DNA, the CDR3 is TGTGCCAGCAGCTCGGGGGGACAGGCTTTGGGAGATACGCAGTATTTT. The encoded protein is CASSSGGQALGDTQYF.

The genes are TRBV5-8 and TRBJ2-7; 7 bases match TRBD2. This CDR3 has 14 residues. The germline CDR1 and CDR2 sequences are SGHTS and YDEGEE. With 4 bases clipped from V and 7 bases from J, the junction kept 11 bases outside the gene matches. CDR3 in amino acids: CASSNGRWAGEQYF. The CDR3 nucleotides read TGTGCCAGCAGCAACGGGAGGTGGGCGGGGGAGCAGTACTTC. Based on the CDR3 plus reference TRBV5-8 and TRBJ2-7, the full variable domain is EAGVTQSPTHLIKTRGQQATLRCSPISGHTSVYWYQQALGLGLQFLLWYDEGEERNRGNFPPRFSGRQFPNYSSELNVNALELEDSALYLCASSNGRWAGEQYFGPGTRLTVT.

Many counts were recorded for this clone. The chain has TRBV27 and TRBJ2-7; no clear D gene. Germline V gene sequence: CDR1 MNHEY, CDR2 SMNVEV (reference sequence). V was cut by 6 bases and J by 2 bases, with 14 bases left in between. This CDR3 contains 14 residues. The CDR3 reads CASRISEIAYEQYF. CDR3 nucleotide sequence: TGTGCCAGCAGAATATCAGAAATAGCCTACGAGCAGTACTTC.

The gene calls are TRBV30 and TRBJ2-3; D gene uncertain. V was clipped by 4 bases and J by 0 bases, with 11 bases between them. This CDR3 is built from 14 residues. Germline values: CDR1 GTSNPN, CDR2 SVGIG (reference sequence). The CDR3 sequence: CAWNSAKSTDTQYF. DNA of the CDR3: TGTGCCTGGAATTCAGCGAAAAGCACAGATACGCAGTATTTT.

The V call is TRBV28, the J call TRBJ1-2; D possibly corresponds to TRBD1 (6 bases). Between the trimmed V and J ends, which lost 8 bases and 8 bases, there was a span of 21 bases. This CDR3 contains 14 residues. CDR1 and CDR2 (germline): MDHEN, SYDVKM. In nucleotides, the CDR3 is TGTGCCAGCGGCCGGAGGCAGGGGATTTACGGCTACACCTTC. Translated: CASGRRQGIYGYTF.

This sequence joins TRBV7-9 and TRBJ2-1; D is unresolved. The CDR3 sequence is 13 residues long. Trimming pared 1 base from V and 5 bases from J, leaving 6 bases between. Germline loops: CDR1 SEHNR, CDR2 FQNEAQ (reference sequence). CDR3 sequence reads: CASSLDLDNEQFF. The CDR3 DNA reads TGTGCCAGCAGCTTAGACTTGGACAATGAGCAGTTCTTC.

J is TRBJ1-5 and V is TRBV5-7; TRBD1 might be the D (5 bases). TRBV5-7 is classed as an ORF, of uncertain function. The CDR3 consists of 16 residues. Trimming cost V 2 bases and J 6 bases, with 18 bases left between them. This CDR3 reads CASSLLGRGAPQPQHF. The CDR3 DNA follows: TGTGCCAGCAGCTTATTGGGGAGGGGTGCCCCTCAGCCCCAGCATTTT.

This CDR3 is CASSDSQGRSAEAFF. The CDR3 DNA reads as TGTGCCAGCAGTGATAGTCAGGGAAGGTCGGCTGAAGCTTTCTTT. The chain links TRBV25-1 to TRBJ1-1; D perhaps matches TRBD1 (5 bases). The CDR3 consists of 15 residues. The germline gives CDR1 MGHDK, CDR2 SYGVNS. Trimming shortened V by 3 bases and J by 6 bases, and 17 bases separated the two germline ends.

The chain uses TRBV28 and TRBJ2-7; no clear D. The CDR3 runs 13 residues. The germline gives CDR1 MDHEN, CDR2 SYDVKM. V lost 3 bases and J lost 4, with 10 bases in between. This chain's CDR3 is CASSFVAYYEQYF. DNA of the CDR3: TGTGCCAGCAGTTTTGTCGCCTATTACGAGCAGTACTTC. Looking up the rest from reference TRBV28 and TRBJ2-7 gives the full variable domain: DVKVTQSSRYLVKRTGEKVFLECVQDMDHENMFWYRQDPGLGLRLIYFSYDVKMKEKGDIPEGYSVSREKKERFSLILESASTNQTSMYLCASSFVAYYEQYFGPGTRLTVT.

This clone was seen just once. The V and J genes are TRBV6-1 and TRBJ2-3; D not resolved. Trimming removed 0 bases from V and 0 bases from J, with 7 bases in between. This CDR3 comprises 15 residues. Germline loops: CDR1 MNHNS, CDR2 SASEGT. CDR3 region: CASSEARLSTDTQYF. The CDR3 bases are TGTGCCAGCAGTGAAGCGCGGCTGAGCACAGATACGCAGTATTTT.

The CDR3 region has the DNA TGCGCCAGTGCGGGAGACCCCCCTAGCTCCTACGAGCAGTACTTC. Translated: CASAGDPPSSYEQYF. The chain uses TRBV5-1 and TRBJ2-7; 7 bases fit TRBD2. This CDR3 has 15 amino acids. CDR1 is SGHRS, CDR2 YFSETQ, per germline. Germline trimming cut 8 bases from V and 0 bases from J; bases unmatched to any gene: 11.

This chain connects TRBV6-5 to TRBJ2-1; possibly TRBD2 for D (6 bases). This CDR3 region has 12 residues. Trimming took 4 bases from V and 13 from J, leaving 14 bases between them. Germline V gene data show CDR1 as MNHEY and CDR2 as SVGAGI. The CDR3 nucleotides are TGTGCCAGCAGTTCGGACTACAGATTTCAGTTCTTC. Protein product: CASSSDYRFQFF.

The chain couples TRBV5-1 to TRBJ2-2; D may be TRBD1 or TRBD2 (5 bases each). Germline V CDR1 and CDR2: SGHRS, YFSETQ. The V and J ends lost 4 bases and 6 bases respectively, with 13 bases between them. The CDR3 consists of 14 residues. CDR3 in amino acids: CASSGLRVPGELFF. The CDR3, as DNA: TGCGCCAGCAGCGGACTCAGGGTTCCCGGGGAGCTGTTTTTT.

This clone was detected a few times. CDR3 sequence reads: CSVDGSTNYGYTF. As DNA, the CDR3 is TGCAGCGTTGACGGCAGCACCAACTATGGCTACACCTTC. This chain uses TRBV29-1 with TRBJ1-2, with D uncertain. V was cut by 3 bases and J by 2 bases, with 10 bases left in between. CDR3 length: 13 amino acids. Germline CDR1 SQVTM, CDR2 ANQGSEA.

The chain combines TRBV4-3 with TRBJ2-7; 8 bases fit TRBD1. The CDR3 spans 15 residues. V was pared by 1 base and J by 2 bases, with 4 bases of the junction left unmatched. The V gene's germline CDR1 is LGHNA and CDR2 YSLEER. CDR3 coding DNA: TGCGCCAGCAGCCAAGCTCCACAGGGGGCCTACGAGCAGTACTTC. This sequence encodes CASSQAPQGAYEQYF.

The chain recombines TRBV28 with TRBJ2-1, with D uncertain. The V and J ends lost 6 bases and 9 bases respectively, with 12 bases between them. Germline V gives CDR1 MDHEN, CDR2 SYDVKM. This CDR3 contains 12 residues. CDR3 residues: CASSLQVAEQFF. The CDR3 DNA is TGTGCCAGCAGCCTCCAGGTCGCTGAGCAGTTCTTC.

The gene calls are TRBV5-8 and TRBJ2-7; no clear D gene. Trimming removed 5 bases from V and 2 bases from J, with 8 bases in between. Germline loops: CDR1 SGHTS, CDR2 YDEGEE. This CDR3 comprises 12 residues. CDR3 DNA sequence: TGTGCCAGCAGTCAGGCAGCCTACGAGCAGTACTTC. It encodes CASSQAAYEQYF.

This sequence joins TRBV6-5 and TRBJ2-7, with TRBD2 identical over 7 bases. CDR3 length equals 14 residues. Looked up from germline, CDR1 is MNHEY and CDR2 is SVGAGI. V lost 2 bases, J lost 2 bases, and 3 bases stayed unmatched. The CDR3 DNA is TGTGCCAGCAGTTACGGGAGGGCTACCTACGAGCAGTACTTC. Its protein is CASSYGRATYEQYF.

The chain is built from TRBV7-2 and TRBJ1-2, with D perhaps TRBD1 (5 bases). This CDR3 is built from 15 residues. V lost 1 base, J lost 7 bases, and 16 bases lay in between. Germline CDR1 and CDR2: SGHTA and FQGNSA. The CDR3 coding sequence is TGTGCCAGCAGCTTAGATCCCGGGGGTTACGGTGGCTACACCTTC. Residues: CASSLDPGGYGGYTF.

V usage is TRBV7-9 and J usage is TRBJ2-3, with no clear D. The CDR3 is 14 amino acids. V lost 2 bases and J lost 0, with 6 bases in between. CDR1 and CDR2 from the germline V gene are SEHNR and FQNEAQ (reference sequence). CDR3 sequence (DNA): TGTGCCAGCAGCTTAACTTCTAGCACAGATACGCAGTATTTT. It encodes CASSLTSSTDTQYF.

This chain's CDR3 is CASSQTLGGYTF. CDR3 sequence (DNA): TGTGCCAGCAGCCAAACCCTTGGGGGCTACACCTTC. The genes are TRBV14 and TRBJ1-2; D not certain. The length of the CDR3 is 12 residues. In germline, CDR1 is SGHDN, CDR2 FVKESK. The V gene lost 2 bases and the J gene lost 8 bases, with 9 bases spanning the gap.

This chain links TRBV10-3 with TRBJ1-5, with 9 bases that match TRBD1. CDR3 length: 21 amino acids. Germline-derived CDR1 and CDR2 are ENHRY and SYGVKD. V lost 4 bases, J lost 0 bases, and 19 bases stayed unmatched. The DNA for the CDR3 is TGTGCCATCAGTGCATCCCCTCGGCCGGGACAGGGAACAATTAGCAATCAGCCCCAGCATTTT. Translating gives CAISASPRPGQGTISNQPQHF.

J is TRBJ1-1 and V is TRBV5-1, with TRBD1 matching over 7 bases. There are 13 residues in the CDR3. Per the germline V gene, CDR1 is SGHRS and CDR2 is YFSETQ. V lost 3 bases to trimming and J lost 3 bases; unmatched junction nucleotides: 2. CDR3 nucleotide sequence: TGCGCCAGCAGCTCCACAGGGGACACTGAAGCTTTCTTT. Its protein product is CASSSTGDTEAFF.

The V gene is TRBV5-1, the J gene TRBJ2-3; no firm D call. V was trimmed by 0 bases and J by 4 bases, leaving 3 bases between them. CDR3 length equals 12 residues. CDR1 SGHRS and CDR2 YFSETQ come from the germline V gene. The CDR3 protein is CASSLAADTQYF. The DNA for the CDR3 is TGCGCCAGCAGCTTGGCAGCAGATACGCAGTATTTT. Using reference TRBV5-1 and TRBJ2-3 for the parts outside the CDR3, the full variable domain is KAGVTQTPRYLIKTRGQQVTLSCSPISGHRSVSWYQQTPGQGLQFLFEYFSETQRNKGNFPGRFSGRQFSNSRSEMNVSTLELGDSALYLCASSLAADTQYFGPGTRLTVL.

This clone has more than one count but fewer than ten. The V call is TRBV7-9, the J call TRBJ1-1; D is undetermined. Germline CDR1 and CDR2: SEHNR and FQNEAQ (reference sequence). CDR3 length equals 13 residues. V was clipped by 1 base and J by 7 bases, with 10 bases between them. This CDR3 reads CASSLVGELEAFF. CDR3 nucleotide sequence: TGTGCCAGCAGCTTAGTCGGAGAGCTTGAAGCTTTCTTT.

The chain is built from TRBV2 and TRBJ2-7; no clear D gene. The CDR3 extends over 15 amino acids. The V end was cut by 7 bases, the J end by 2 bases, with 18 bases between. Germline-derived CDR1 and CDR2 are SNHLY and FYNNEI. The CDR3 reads CASTLIGQAPYEQYF. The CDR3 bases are TGTGCCAGCACTTTAATCGGGCAGGCTCCCTACGAGCAGTACTTC.

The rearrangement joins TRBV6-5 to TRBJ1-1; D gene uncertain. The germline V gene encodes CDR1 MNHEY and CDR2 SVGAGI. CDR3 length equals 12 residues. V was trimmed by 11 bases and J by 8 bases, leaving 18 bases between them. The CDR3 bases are TGTGCCGCGAGCAGGCCGGGCTTGGAAGCTTTCTTT. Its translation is CAASRPGLEAFF.